The rows below give T cell receptor beta chains drawn from one sample of a study of T cells in Graves' hyperthyroidism and ophthalmopathy. TCRdb reprocessed the multiplex PCR reads with MiXCR, giving one entry per CDR3 protein. The table lists a few hundred thousand distinct CDR3 sequences, approximately 15% of them singletons. The sequencing sample was made of blood. These receptors all come from a woman between 25 and 40 years old with Graves' hyperthyroidism that later progressed to Graves' ophthalmopathy. The CDR3 runs from the conserved cysteine through the conserved F or W. Fields, in order: D gene, J gene, V gene, clone size, CDR3 protein, CDR3 DNA. The D gene is left open where the match is weak. Size tells how often a clone was seen (once, few, many) or the class of an expanded clone, and some rows leave it out.

>NA|TRBJ1-2|TRBV29-1|many
CSVVGQRVYGYTF
TGCAGCGTGGTGGGACAACGGGTCTATGGCTACACCTTC
>TRBD1|TRBJ1-1|TRBV6-1|many
CASTTHGTGGSYTEAFF
TGTGCCAGCACGACCCACGGGACAGGGGGCTCGTACACTGAAGCTTTCTTT
>TRBD2|TRBJ2-1|TRBV11-1|many
CASSLGLALPNEQFF
TGTGCCAGCAGCTTGGGACTAGCCTTGCCAAATGAGCAGTTCTTC
>NA|TRBJ2-1|TRBV20-1|many
CSARDDLSSYNEQFF
TGCAGTGCTAGAGACGACCTAAGCTCCTACAATGAGCAGTTCTTC
>NA|TRBJ1-1|TRBV19|many
CASKMGEAATNTEAFF
TGTGCCAGTAAGATGGGAGAGGCCGCTACCAACACTGAAGCTTTCTTT
>TRBD1|TRBJ2-7|TRBV5-6|NA
CASSLQGYQQYF
TGTGCCAGCAGCTTACAGGGGTACCAGCAGTACTTC
>NA|TRBJ1-1|TRBV24-1|few
CATQYTGGTEAFF
TGTGCCACCCAATACACGGGGGGCACTGAAGCTTTCTTT
>NA|TRBJ1-2|TRBV28|many
CASTLPGLPYGYTF
TGTGCCAGCACATTACCGGGACTTCCCTATGGCTACACCTTC
>TRBD2|TRBJ2-1|TRBV14|few
CASSQGPSGSYEQFF
TGTGCCAGCAGCCAAGGACCTAGCGGGAGCTATGAGCAGTTCTTC
>NA|TRBJ2-5|TRBV7-9|few
CASNIPHQELNQYF
TGTGCCAGCAACATACCCCACCAAGAGTTGAACCAGTACTTC
>NA|TRBJ1-1|TRBV15|many
CATSRALYTEAFF
TGTGCCACCAGCAGAGCCCTCTACACTGAAGCTTTCTTT
>NA|TRBJ2-5|TRBV6-2/TRBV6-3|NA
CASKQGGGETQYF
TGTGCCAGCAAACAGGGTGGGGGGGAGACCCAGTACTTC
>TRBD1|TRBJ2-2|TRBV5-6|few
CASTPALTGVTGELFF
TGTGCCAGCACCCCCGCCCTCACAGGGGTCACCGGGGAGCTGTTTTTT
>TRBD2|TRBJ2-1|TRBV29-1|many
CSVSGGFSYSYNEQFF
TGCAGCGTGTCCGGGGGGTTCAGTTACTCCTACAATGAGCAGTTCTTC
>NA|TRBJ1-2|TRBV5-1|many
CASSPGTPNYGYTF
TGCGCCAGCAGCCCGGGTACCCCTAACTATGGCTACACCTTC
>NA|TRBJ2-6|TRBV28|many
CASSSGTGGANVLTF
TGTGCCAGCAGTTCGGGGACCGGGGGGGCCAACGTCCTGACTTTC
>NA|TRBJ1-4|TRBV7-9|many
CASSSTWTEKLFF
TGTGCCAGCAGCTCGACTTGGACAGAAAAACTGTTTTTT
>NA|TRBJ1-5|TRBV6-1|NA
CASSGQGHSNQPQHF
TGTGCCAGCAGTGGACAAGGACACAGCAATCAGCCCCAGCATTTT
>TRBD1|TRBJ1-1|TRBV20-1|many
CSAPGQAPEAFF
TGCAGTGCCCCGGGACAGGCCCCTGAAGCTTTCTTT
>NA|TRBJ1-2|TRBV28|few
CASSSLRGYTF
TGTGCCAGCAGTTCCCTCCGGGGCTACACCTTC
>NA|TRBJ1-5|TRBV6-2/TRBV6-3|NA
CASGPFRNRESQPQHF
TGTGCCAGCGGTCCTTTTCGAAACAGGGAGAGTCAGCCCCAGCATTTT
>NA|TRBJ2-5|TRBV9|NA
CASSGTRTWGKTQYF
TGTGCCAGCAGCGGGACCCGGACATGGGGGAAGACCCAGTACTTC
>TRBD1|TRBJ1-6|TRBV27|NA
CASSFRTGRNSPLHF
TGTGCCAGCAGTTTCCGGACAGGGAGAAATTCACCCCTCCACTTT
>TRBD2|TRBJ2-7|TRBV7-9|many
CASSPLGTSGSYEQYF
TGTGCCAGCAGCCCACTAGGGACTAGCGGATCCTACGAGCAGTACTTC
>NA|TRBJ2-7|TRBV12-3/TRBV12-4|many
CASSLGFRGINEQYF
TGTGCCAGCAGTTTGGGGTTCCGAGGGATCAACGAGCAGTACTTC
>NA|TRBJ1-3|TRBV27|many
CASSYMQGTLASGNTIYF
TGTGCCAGCAGTTATATGCAAGGGACCCTGGCCTCTGGAAACACCATATATTTT
>NA|TRBJ1-5|TRBV28|many
CASSFGRDVSNQPQHF
TGTGCCAGCAGTTTCGGCAGGGATGTTAGCAATCAGCCCCAGCATTTT
>TRBD2|TRBJ2-5|TRBV18|many
CASSPLSAGDGETQYF
TGTGCCAGCTCACCATTATCAGCGGGAGACGGGGAGACCCAGTACTTC
>TRBD2|TRBJ2-3|TRBV5-1|NA
CASSLGQAGLTDTQYF
TGCGCCAGCAGCTTGGGGCAAGCGGGACTCACAGATACGCAGTATTTT
>NA|TRBJ2-1|TRBV20-1|few
CSASKGGSYNEQFF
TGCAGTGCTAGCAAAGGGGGCTCCTACAATGAGCAGTTCTTC
>NA|TRBJ2-7|TRBV5-1|many
CASSLERISYEQYF
TGCGCCAGCAGCTTGGAACGGATCTCCTACGAGCAGTACTTC
>TRBD2|TRBJ2-3|TRBV2|many
CAGNLAGVTDTQYF
TGTGCCGGAAACCTAGCGGGAGTAACAGATACGCAGTATTTT
>TRBD1|TRBJ1-2|TRBV30|many
CAWSVPDRGYGYTF
TGTGCCTGGAGTGTACCGGACAGGGGCTATGGCTACACCTTC
>TRBD1|TRBJ2-7|TRBV27|many
CASSSLGTGSDEQYF
TGTGCCAGCAGTTCCCTCGGGACAGGGAGCGACGAGCAGTACTTC
>NA|TRBJ1-2|TRBV5-8|few
CASSSNQGNGYTF
TGTGCCAGCAGCTCCAATCAGGGAAATGGCTACACCTTC
>NA|TRBJ1-1|TRBV12-5|many
CASGLVLGANTEAFF
TGTGCTAGTGGTTTGGTACTGGGAGCCAACACTGAAGCTTTCTTT
>NA|TRBJ1-5|TRBV20-1|many
CSASRDVSNQPQHF
TGCAGTGCGAGCCGCGACGTGAGCAATCAGCCCCAGCATTTT
>NA|TRBJ1-6|TRBV11-2|many
CASSFRGGRDSPLHF
TGTGCCAGCAGCTTTCGGGGAGGGCGGGATTCACCCCTCCACTTT
>TRBD2|TRBJ2-7|TRBV20-1|many
CSAPGGGRTYEQYF
TGCAGTGCTCCTGGTGGCGGGAGGACCTACGAGCAGTACTTC
>TRBD2|TRBJ2-1|TRBV6-2/TRBV6-3|many
CASSFRAGVSNEQFF
TGTGCCAGCAGTTTCAGAGCGGGAGTCTCCAATGAGCAGTTCTTC
>TRBD2|TRBJ2-2|TRBV20-1|NA
CSARDRTSGTGELFF
TGCAGTGCTAGAGATAGGACTAGCGGGACCGGGGAGCTGTTTTTT
>NA|TRBJ2-3|TRBV7-3|many
CASSLIVGTDTQYF
TGTGCCAGCAGCTTAATAGTGGGCACAGATACGCAGTATTTT
>NA|TRBJ2-1|TRBV5-1|NA
CASSQEADYNEQFF
TGCGCCAGCAGTCAGGAAGCGGACTACAATGAGCAGTTCTTC
>NA|TRBJ2-1|TRBV20-1|many
CSATHGTETYNEQFF
TGCAGTGCTACCCACGGTACGGAGACCTACAATGAGCAGTTCTTC
>NA|TRBJ1-1|TRBV28|many
CASITGTLNTEAFF
TGTGCCAGCATAACCGGGACACTTAACACTGAAGCTTTCTTT
>NA|TRBJ2-2|TRBV4-2|many
CASSQEWYGNTGELFF
TGTGCCAGCAGCCAAGAGTGGTACGGGAACACCGGGGAGCTGTTTTTT
>TRBD1|TRBJ1-5|TRBV12-3/TRBV12-4|many
CASSLTGDQPQHF
TGTGCCAGCAGTTTAACAGGGGATCAGCCCCAGCATTTT
>TRBD2|TRBJ2-1|TRBV19|many
CASRRAGASNEQFF
TGTGCCAGTAGGAGGGCGGGAGCTAGCAATGAGCAGTTCTTC